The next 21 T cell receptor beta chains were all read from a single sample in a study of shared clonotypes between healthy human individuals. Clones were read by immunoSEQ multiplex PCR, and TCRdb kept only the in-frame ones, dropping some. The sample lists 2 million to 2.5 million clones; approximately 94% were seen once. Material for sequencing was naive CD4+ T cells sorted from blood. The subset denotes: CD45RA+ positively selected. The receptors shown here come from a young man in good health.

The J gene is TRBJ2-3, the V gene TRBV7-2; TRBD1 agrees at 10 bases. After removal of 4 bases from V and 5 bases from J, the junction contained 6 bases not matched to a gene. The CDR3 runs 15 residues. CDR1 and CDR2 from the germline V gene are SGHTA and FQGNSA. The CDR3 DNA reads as TGTGCCAGCAGCTGGGGACAGGGGAGTGGAGATACGCAGTATTTT. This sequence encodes CASSWGQGSGDTQYF.

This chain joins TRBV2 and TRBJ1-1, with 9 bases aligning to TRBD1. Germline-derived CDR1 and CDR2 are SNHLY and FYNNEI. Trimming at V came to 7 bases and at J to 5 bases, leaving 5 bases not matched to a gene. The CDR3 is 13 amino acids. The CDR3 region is CASNRGLGTEAFF. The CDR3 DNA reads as TGTGCCAGCAACAGGGGGCTGGGGACTGAAGCTTTCTTT. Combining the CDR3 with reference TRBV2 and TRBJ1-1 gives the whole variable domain EPEVTQTPSHQVTQMGQEVILRCVPISNHLYFYWYRQILGQKVEFLVSFYNNEISEKSEIFDDQFSVERPDGSNFTLKIRSTKLEDSAMYFCASNRGLGTEAFFGQGTRLTVV.

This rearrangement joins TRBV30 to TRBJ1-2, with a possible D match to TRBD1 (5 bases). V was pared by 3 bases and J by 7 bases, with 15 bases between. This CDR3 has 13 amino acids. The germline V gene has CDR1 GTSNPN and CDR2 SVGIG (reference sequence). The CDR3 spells CAWRPGGGSGYTF. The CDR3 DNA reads TGTGCCTGGAGGCCGGGGGGTGGATCTGGCTACACCTTC.

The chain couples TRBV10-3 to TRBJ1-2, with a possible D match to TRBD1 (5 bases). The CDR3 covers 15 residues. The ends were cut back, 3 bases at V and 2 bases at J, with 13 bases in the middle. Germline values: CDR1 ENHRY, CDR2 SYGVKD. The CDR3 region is CAISEGTGRNYGYTF. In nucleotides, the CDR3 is TGTGCCATCAGTGAAGGGACGGGACGAAACTATGGCTACACCTTC.

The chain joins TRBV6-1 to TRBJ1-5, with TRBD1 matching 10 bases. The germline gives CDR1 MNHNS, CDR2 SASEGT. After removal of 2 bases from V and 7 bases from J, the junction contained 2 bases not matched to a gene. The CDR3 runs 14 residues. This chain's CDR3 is CASSERTGGQPQHF. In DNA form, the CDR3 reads TGTGCCAGCAGTGAAAGGACAGGGGGACAGCCCCAGCATTTT.

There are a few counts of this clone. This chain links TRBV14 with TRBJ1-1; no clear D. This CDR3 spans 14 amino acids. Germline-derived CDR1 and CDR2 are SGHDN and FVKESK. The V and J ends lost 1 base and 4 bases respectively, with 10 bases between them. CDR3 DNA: TGTGCCAGCAGCCAAGTTCTAAGTGGCACTGAAGCTTTCTTT. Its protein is CASSQVLSGTEAFF.

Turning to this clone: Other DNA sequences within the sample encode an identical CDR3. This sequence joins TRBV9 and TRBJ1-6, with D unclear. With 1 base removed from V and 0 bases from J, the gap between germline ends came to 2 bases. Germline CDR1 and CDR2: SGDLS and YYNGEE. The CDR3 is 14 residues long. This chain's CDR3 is CASSVSSYNSPLHF. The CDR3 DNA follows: TGTGCCAGCAGCGTAAGCTCCTATAATTCACCCCTCCACTTT. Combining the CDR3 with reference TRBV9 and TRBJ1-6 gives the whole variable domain DSGVTQTPKHLITATGQRVTLRCSPRSGDLSVYWYQQSLDQGLQFLIQYYNGEERAKGNILERFSAQQFPDLHSELNLSSLELGDSALYFCASSVSSYNSPLHFGNGTRLTVT.

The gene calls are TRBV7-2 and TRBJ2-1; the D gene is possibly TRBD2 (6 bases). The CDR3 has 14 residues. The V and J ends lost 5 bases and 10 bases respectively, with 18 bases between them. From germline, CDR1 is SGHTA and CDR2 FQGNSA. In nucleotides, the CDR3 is TGTGCCAGCAGCCCTCAGGGCGGGGATGGAGAGCAGTTCTTC. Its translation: CASSPQGGDGEQFF.

CDR3 residues: CASSYGLEAFF. CDR3 coding DNA: TGTGCCAGCAGTTATGGTTTGGAAGCTTTCTTT. The chain uses TRBV28 and TRBJ1-1; D is unresolved. Germline assignment: CDR1 MDHEN and CDR2 SYDVKM. The V and J ends lost 4 bases and 8 bases respectively, with 8 bases between them. The CDR3 has 11 residues.

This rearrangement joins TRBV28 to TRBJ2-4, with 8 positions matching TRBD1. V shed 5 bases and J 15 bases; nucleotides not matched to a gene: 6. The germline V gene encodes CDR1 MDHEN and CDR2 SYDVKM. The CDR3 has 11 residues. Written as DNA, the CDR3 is TGTGCCAGCAGTAACGCCGGGACAGGGTACTTC. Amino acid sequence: CASSNAGTGYF. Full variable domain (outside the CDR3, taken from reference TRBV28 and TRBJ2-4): DVKVTQSSRYLVKRTGEKVFLECVQDMDHENMFWYRQDPGLGLRLIYFSYDVKMKEKGDIPEGYSVSREKKERFSLILESASTNQTSMYLCASSNAGTGYFGAGTRLSVL.

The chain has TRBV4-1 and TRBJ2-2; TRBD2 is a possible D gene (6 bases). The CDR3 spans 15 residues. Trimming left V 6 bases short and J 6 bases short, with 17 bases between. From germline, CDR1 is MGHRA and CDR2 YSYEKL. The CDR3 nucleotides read TGCGCCAGCAGACCGGACTACCTAGTACCCGGGGAGCTGTTTTTT. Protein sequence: CASRPDYLVPGELFF.

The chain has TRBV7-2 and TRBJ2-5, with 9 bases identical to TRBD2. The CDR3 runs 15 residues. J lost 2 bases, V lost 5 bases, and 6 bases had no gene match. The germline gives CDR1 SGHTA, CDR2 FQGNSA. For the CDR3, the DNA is TGTGCCAGCAGCAGGGCTAGCGGGATACAAGAGACCCAGTACTTC. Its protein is CASSRASGIQETQYF.

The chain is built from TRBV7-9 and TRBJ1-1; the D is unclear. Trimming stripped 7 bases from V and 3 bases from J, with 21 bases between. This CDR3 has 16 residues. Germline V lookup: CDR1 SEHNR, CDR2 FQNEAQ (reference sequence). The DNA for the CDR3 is TGTGCCAGCACCTCACCCCCGGGGAGGGTGTACACTGAAGCTTTCTTT. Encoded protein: CASTSPPGRVYTEAFF.

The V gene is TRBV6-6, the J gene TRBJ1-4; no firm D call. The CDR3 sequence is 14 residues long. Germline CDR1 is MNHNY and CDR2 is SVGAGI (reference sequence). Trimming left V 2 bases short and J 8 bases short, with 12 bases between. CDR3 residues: CASSYVEVREKLFF. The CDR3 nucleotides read TGTGCCAGCAGTTACGTAGAGGTTCGGGAAAAACTGTTTTTT.

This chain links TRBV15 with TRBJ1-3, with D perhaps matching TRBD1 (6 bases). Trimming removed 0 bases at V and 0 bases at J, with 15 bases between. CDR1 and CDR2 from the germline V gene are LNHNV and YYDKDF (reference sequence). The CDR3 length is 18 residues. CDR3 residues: CATSRELGGRDSGNTIYF. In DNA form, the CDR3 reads TGTGCCACCAGCAGAGAATTGGGGGGCAGGGACTCTGGAAACACCATATATTTT.

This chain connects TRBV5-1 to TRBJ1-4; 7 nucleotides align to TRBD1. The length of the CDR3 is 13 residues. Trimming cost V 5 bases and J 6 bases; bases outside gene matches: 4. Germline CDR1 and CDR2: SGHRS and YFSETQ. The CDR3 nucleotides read TGCGCCAGCAGAGAGACAGGGTATGAAAAACTGTTTTTT. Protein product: CASRETGYEKLFF.

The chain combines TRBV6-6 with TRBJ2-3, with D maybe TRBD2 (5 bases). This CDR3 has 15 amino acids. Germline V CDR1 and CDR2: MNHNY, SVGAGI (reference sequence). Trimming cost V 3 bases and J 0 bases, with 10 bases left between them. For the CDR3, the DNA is TGTGCCAGCAGTTATCTTGGCGGGAGCACAGATACGCAGTATTTT. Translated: CASSYLGGSTDTQYF.

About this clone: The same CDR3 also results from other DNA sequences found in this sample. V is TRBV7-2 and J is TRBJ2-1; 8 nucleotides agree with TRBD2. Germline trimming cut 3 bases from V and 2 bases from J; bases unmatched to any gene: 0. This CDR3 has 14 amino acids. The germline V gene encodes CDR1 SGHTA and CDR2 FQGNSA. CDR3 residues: CASSLGLAYNEQFF. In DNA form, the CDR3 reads TGTGCCAGCAGCTTGGGACTAGCCTACAATGAGCAGTTCTTC.

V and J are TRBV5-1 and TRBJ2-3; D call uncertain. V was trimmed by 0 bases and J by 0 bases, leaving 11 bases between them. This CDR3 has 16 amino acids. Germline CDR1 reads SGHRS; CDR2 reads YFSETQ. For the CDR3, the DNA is TGCGCCAGCAGCTTGGAGGCAGATATTAGCACAGATACGCAGTATTTT. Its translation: CASSLEADISTDTQYF.

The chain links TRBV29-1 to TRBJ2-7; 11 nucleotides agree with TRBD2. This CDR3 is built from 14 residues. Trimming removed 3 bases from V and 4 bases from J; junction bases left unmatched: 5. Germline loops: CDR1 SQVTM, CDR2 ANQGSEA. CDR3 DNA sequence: TGCAGCGTTGAGGGGGGGACTAGCGGTTACGAGCAGTACTTC. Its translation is CSVEGGTSGYEQYF.

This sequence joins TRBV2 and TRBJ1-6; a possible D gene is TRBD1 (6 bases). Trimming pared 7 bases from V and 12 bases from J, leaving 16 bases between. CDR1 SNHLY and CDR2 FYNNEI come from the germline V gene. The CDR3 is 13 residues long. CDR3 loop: CASTTGSALPLHF. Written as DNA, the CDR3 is TGTGCCAGCACGACAGGATCGGCTCTACCCCTCCACTTT.